This passage covers 2 T cell receptor beta chains from one sample sequenced in a study of blood T cell repertoires in COVID-19. Sequencing used immunoSEQ multiplex PCR; TCRdb keeps in-frame clones, though not all of them. The table includes 80,000 to 100,000 clones, around 93% detected once. The sample consisted of peripheral blood. Receptor source: a human donor with active COVID-19. The donor label of this sample is uncertain.

The chain employs TRBV7-2 and TRBJ1-3; D unclear. Looked up from germline, CDR1 is SGHTA and CDR2 is FQGNSA. This CDR3 contains 13 residues. The V end lost 3 bases, the J end lost 0 bases, and 3 bases lay between the germline ends. CDR3 nucleotides: TGTGCCAGCAGCTTGAGCTCTGGAAACACCATATATTTT. Its translation: CASSLSSGNTIYF.

The rearrangement joins TRBV10-2 to TRBJ2-7, with D possibly matching TRBD2 (5 bases). V was shortened by 6 bases and J by 7 bases, with 16 bases between the two germline ends. Germline CDR1 reads WSHSY; CDR2 reads SAAADI. The CDR3 extends over 13 amino acids. CDR3 amino acids: CASRVDDPGEQYF. CDR3 nucleotide sequence: TGCGCCAGCAGAGTGGACGATCCGGGAGAGCAGTACTTC.